Listed below are T cell receptor beta chains from one sample, sequenced in a study of blood T cell repertoires in COVID-19. Libraries were prepared by immunoSEQ multiplex PCR; TCRdb keeps only in-frame clonotypes and omits some of them. In the table there are about 120,000 clones, 70% to 90% of which are singletons. Input material: peripheral blood. These TCRs come from a human donor in a cohort sampled during active COVID-19. Each CDR3 is given with its conserved first and last residue. The order of the fields is V gene, clone size, CDR3 protein. The listing skips clone size in some rows; elsewhere it reads once, few, many or a size class.

v_call: TRBV14; clone_size: NA; cdr3_aa: CASSQVILPGTDTQYF
v_call: TRBV5-1; clone_size: NA; cdr3_aa: CASSGNLQGPLYNEQFF
v_call: TRBV6-5; clone_size: NA; cdr3_aa: CASKPRRGPYEQYF
v_call: TRBV7-9; clone_size: NA; cdr3_aa: CASSLLEDEQYF
v_call: TRBV5-8; clone_size: NA; cdr3_aa: CASSPDDSRSYNEQFF
v_call: TRBV7-9; clone_size: NA; cdr3_aa: CASSPSGTSANNEQFF
v_call: TRBV7-6; clone_size: few; cdr3_aa: CASSSLAGVDEQYF
v_call: TRBV6-5; clone_size: NA; cdr3_aa: CASSYSAGQETQYF
v_call: TRBV9; clone_size: NA; cdr3_aa: CASSTTGTGNKETQYF
v_call: TRBV12-2; clone_size: NA; cdr3_aa: CASRFSDRMTPGETQYF
v_call: TRBV19; clone_size: NA; cdr3_aa: CASKGGRGPANTGELFF
v_call: TRBV3-1/TRBV3-2; clone_size: NA; cdr3_aa: CASSPGGTTSYEQYF
v_call: TRBV4-2; clone_size: NA; cdr3_aa: CASSRQTSGNYNEQFF
v_call: TRBV5-1; clone_size: once; cdr3_aa: CASSLARTGLGEQYF
v_call: TRBV9; clone_size: NA; cdr3_aa: CASSVDLKETQYF
v_call: TRBV5-6; clone_size: NA; cdr3_aa: CASSYGLASVF
v_call: TRBV6-5; clone_size: NA; cdr3_aa: CASRRTSGGGETQYF
v_call: TRBV10-1; clone_size: NA; cdr3_aa: CASSERREINTQYF
v_call: TRBV30; clone_size: NA; cdr3_aa: CAWRSGGDHTEAFF
v_call: TRBV11-3; clone_size: NA; cdr3_aa: CASSGGGSQETQYF
v_call: TRBV25-1; clone_size: NA; cdr3_aa: CASSEALVRFAQYF
v_call: TRBV5-6; clone_size: NA; cdr3_aa: CASSPISGGRSTDTQYF
v_call: TRBV6-5; clone_size: NA; cdr3_aa: CASGRRETQYF